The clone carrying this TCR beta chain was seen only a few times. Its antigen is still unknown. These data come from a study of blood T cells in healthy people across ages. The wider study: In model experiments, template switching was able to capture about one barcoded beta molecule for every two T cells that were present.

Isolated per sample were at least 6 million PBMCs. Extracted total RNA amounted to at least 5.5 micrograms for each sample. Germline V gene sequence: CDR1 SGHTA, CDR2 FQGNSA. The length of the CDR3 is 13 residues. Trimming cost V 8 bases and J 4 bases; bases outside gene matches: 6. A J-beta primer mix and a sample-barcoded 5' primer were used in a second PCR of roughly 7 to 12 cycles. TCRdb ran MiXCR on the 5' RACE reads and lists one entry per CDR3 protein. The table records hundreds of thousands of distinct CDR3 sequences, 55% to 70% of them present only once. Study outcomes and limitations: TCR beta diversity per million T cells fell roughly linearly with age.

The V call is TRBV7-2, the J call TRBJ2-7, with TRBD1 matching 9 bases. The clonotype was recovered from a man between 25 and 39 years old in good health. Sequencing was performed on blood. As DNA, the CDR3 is TGTGCCAGCCAGCTACAGGGGGCTTACGAGCAGTACTTC. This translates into CASQLQGAYEQYF.